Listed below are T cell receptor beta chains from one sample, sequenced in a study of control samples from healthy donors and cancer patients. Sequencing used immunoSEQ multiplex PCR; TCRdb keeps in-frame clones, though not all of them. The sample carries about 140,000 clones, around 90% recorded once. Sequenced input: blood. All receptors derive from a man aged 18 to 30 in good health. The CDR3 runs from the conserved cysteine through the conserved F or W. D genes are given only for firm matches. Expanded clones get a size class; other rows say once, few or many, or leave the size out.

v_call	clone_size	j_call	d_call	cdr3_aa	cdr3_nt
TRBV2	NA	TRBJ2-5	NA	CASIYRETQYF	TGTGCCAGCATTTATCGTGAGACCCAGTACTTC
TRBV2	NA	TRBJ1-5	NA	CASSEARSQPQHF	TGTGCCAGCAGTGAAGCTCGTAGTCAGCCCCAGCATTTT
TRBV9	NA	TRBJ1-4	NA	CASSVGAGANEKLFF	TGTGCCAGCAGCGTAGGAGCGGGTGCTAATGAAAAACTGTTTTTT
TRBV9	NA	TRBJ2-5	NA	CASSTLGGTQYF	TGTGCCAGCAGCACCCTCGGGGGGACCCAGTACTTC
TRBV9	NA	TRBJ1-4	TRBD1	CASSLGQGNEKLFF	TGTGCCAGCAGCCTCGGACAGGGTAATGAAAAACTGTTTTTT
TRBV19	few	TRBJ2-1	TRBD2	CASSATSGGADEQFF	TGTGCCAGTAGTGCGACTAGCGGGGGGGCGGATGAGCAGTTCTTC
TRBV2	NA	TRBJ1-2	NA	CASRGSGLYGYTF	TGTGCCAGCAGGGGATCGGGCCTGTATGGCTACACCTTC
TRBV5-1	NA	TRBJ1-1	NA	CASSWRIGRSGTEAFF	TGCGCCAGCAGCTGGAGGATAGGGCGGAGTGGGACTGAAGCTTTCTTT
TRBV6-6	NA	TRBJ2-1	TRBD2	CASSWRRSGEHNEQFF	TGTGCCAGCAGTTGGCGCCGAAGCGGGGAACACAATGAGCAGTTCTTC
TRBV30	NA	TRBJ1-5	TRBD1	CAWSVRGVIRQGHPNQPQHF	TGTGCCTGGAGTGTACGGGGGGTTATTAGACAGGGCCACCCCAATCAGCCCCAACATTTT
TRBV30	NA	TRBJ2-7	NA	CAWSVRYDGEQYF	TGTGCCTGGAGTGTACGGTATGACGGCGAGCAGTACTTC
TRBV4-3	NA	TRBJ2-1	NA	CASSQDLGGADEQFF	TGCGCCAGCAGCCAAGATCTCGGTGGGGCAGATGAGCAGTTCTTC
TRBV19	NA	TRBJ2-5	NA	CASSPPEGGAETQYF	TGTGCCAGTAGCCCCCCGGAGGGCGGGGCGGAGACCCAGTACTTC
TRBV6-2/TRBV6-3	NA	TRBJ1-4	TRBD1	CASSYRDRIATNEKLFF	TGTGCCAGCAGTTACCGGGACAGGATTGCAACTAATGAAAAACTGTTTTTT
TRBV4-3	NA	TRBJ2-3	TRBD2	CASSPGLAADTQYF	TGCGCCAGCAGCCCCGGACTAGCTGCAGATACGCAGTATTTT
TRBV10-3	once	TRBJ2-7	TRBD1	CAISGPGQGATYEQYF	TGTGCCATCAGTGGGCCGGGACAGGGGGCAACCTACGAGCAGTACTTC
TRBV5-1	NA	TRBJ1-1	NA	CASSLDSPNTEAFF	TGCGCCAGCAGCTTAGACAGCCCGAACACTGAAGCTTTCTTT